This TCR beta chain was identified during a study of Ad26.COV2.S vaccination and SARS-CoV-2 variants. General study findings and limits: Total T cell responses may have been underestimated by the TCR breadth and depth analyses.

The CDR3 has 15 residues. The germline gives CDR1 SEHNR, CDR2 FQNEAQ (reference sequence). V was shortened by 0 bases and J by 2 bases, with 10 bases between the two germline ends. Concerning this clone itself: Its antigen is still unknown.

Produced via immunoSEQ multiplex PCR; TCRdb's table is partial and in-frame only. The sample has over 450,000 clones; 89% are singletons. Sample treatment: about 20 received Ad26.COV2.S at low or high dose, single or two shots; 5 received placebo; per-sample allocation not given. Sampling took place 63 days after the first vaccine or placebo injection. The clonotype comes from a person between 18 and 65 years old who received the Ad26.COV2.S COVID-19 vaccine or a placebo. Specimen: peripheral blood, collected in a trial of Ad26.COV2.S vaccine versus placebo. The chain has TRBV7-9 and TRBJ2-5; D unresolved. The CDR3 DNA follows: TGTGCCAGCAGCTTAGCTCTTACAGTTCAAGAGACCCAGTACTTC. The encoded protein is CASSLALTVQETQYF.